This T cell receptor (beta chain) was sequenced during a study of metastatic and nonmetastatic thyroid tumors. TCRdb reanalyzed the PCR reads with MiXCR. This sample yields fewer than 6,500 clones, of which about 29% are seen a single time; approximately 16% belongs to the top ten. All patients reached thyroid surgery having received no treatment beforehand. This clone was recorded a few times. V lost 6 bases to trimming and J lost 11 bases, with 11 bases between them. The CDR3 length is 12 residues. Per the germline V gene, CDR1 is SNHLY and CDR2 is FYNNEI. The chain carries TRBV2 and TRBJ1-6; D is possibly TRBD1 (5 bases). Sequenced sample: adjacent normal tissue. The clonotype was recovered from a female donor with papillary thyroid cancer or a benign thyroid nodule (not recorded which). Some clones in this sample may be carry-over from other donors' samples. The CDR3 DNA follows: TGTGCCAGCAGAGACGCGGGGGCACCCCTCCACTTT. Protein: CASRDAGAPLHF.